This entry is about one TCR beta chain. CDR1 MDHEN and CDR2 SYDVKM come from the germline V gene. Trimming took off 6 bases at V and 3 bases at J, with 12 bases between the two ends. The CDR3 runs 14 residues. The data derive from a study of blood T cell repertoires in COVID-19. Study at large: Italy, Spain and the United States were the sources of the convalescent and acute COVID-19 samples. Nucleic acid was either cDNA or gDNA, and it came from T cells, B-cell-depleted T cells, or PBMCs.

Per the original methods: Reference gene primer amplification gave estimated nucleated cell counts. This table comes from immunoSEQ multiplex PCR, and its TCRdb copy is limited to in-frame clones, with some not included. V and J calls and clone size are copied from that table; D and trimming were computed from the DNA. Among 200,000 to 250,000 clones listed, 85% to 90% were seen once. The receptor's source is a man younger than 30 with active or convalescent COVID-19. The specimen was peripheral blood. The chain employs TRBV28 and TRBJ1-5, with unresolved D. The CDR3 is CASREVSLNQPQHF. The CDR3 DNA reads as TGTGCCAGCAGAGAGGTTAGTCTCAATCAGCCCCAGCATTTT.